The clone carrying this T cell receptor beta chain was seen only once. Its antigen is not known. Looked up from germline, CDR1 is SEHNR and CDR2 is FQNEAQ (reference sequence). Trimming took off 6 bases at V and 4 bases at J, with 7 bases between the two ends. The CDR3 runs to 12 residues. The sample originates from a study of T cells in Graves' hyperthyroidism and ophthalmopathy. Notes on the study in general: Blood also held most thyroid clonotypes expanded beyond 0.001.

Hyperthyroidism, newly diagnosed and lasting under 2 months, affected patients aged 18 to 65. Amplification of TCR beta CDR3 regions was performed using RNA transcripts as template. With the HTBI primer set, the TCR CDR3 went through a first round of RT-PCR. MiXCR, run by TCRdb on the multiplex PCR reads, gives a single entry per CDR3 protein. The profile shows a few hundred thousand distinct CDR3 sequences, about 25% of them singletons. The clonotype originates from a man aged 50-59 years with Graves' hyperthyroidism. The sample comprised blood. V and J are TRBV7-9 and TRBJ1-3; D gene uncertain. CDR3: CASRKTGNTIYF. The DNA for the CDR3 is TGTGCCAGCAGGAAAACAGGAAACACCATATATTTT.